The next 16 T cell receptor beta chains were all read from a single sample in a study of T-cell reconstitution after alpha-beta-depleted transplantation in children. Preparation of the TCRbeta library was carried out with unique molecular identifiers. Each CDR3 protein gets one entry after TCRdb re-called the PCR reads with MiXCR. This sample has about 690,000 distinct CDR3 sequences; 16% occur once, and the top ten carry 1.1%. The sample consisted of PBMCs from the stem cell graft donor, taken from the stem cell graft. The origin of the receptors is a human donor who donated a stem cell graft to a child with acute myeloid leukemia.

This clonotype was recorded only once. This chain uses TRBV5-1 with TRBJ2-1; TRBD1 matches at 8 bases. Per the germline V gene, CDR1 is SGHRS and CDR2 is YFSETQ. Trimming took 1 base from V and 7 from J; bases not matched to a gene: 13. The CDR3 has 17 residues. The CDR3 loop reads CASSLWVISRGPNEQFF. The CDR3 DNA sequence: TGCGCCAGCAGCTTGTGGGTCATTAGCAGGGGGCCGAATGAGCAGTTCTTC.

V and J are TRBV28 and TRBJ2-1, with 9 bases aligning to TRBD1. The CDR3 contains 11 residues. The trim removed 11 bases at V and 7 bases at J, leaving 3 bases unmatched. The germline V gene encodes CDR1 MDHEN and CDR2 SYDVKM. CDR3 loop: CASDRGNEQFF. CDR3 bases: TGTGCCTCGGACAGGGGTAATGAGCAGTTCTTC.

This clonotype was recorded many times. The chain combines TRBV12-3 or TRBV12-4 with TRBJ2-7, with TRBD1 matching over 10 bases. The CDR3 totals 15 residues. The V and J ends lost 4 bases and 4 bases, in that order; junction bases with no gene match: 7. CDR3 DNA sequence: TGTGCCAGCAGTTCAGCGGGACAGGGGACTTACGAGCAGTACTTC. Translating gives CASSSAGQGTYEQYF.

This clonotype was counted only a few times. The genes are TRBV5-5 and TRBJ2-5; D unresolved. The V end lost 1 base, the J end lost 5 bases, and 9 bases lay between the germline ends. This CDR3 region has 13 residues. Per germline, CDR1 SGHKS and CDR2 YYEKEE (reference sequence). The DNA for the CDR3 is TGTGCCAGCAGCTTGAGGCTATCGGAGACCCAGTACTTC. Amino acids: CASSLRLSETQYF.

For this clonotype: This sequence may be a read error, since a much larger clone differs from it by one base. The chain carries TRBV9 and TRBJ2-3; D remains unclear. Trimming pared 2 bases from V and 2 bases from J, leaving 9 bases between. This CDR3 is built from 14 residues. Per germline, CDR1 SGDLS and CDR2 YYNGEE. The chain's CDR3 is CASSVSVLTDTQYF. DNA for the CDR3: TGTGCCAGCAGCGTGTCAGTCCTCACAGATACGCAGTATTTT.

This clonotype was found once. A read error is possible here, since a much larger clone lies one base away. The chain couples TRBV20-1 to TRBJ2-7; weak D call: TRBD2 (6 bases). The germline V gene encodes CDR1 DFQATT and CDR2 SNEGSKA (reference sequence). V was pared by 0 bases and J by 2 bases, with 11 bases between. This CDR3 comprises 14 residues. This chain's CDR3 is CSARDYGRAYEQYV. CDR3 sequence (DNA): TGCAGTGCTAGAGATTACGGGAGAGCCTACGAGCAGTACGTC.

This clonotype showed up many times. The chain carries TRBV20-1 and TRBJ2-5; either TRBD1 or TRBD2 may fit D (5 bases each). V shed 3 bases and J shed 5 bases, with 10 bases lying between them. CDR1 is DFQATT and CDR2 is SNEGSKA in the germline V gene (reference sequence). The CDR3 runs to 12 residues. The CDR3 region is CSARGRGETQYF. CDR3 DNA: TGCAGTGCTAGGGGACGAGGGGAGACCCAGTACTTC.

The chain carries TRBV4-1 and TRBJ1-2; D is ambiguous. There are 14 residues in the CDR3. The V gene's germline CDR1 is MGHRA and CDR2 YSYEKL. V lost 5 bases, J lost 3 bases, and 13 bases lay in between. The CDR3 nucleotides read TGCGCCAGCAGCGTAGATGAGGACTACTATGGCTACACCTTC. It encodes CASSVDEDYYGYTF.

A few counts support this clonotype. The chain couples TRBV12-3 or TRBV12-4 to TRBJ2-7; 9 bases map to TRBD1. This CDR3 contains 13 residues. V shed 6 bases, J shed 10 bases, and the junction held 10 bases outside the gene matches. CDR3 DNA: TGTGCCAGCAGACCGGGACAGGGATCCTTTCAGTACTTC. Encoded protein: CASRPGQGSFQYF.

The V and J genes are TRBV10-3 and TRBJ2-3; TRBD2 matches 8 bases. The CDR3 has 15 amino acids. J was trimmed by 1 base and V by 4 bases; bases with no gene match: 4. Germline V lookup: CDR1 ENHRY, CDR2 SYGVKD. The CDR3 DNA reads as TGTGCCATCAGTGGTACCGGGGGGGGCACAGATACGCAGTATTTT. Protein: CAISGTGGGTDTQYF.

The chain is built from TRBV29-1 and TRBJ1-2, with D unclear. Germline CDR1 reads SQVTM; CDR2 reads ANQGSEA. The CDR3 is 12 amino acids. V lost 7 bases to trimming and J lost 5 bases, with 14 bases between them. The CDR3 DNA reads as TGCAGCGCCCCGATTTCCCCGTATGGCTACACCTTC. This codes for CSAPISPYGYTF.

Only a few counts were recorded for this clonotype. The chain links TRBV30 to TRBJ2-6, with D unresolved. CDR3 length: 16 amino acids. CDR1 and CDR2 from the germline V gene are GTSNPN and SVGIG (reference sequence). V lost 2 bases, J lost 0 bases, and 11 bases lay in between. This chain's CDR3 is CAWSRLAVSGANVLTF. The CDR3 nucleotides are TGTGCCTGGAGTAGGTTGGCGGTCTCTGGGGCCAACGTCCTGACTTTC.

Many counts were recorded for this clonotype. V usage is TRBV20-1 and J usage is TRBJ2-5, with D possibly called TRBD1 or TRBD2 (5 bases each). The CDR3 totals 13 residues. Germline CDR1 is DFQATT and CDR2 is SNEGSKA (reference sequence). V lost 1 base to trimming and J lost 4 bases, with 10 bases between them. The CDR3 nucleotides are TGCAGTGCTAGAGCGGGGCTACGAGAGACCCAGTACTTC. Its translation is CSARAGLRETQYF.

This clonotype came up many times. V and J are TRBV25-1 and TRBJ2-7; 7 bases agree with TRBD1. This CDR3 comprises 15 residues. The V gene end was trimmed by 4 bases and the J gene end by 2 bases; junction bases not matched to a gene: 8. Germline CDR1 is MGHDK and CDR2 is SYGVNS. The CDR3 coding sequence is TGTGCCAGCAGTGGAACCGGGACAGCAACCTACGAGCAGTACTTC. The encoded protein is CASSGTGTATYEQYF.

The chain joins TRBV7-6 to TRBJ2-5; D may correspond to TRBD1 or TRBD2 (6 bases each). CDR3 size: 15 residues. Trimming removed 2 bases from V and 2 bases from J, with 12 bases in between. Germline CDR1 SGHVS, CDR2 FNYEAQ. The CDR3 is CASSLMGGGQETQYF. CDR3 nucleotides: TGTGCCAGCAGCTTAATGGGGGGCGGACAAGAGACCCAGTACTTC.

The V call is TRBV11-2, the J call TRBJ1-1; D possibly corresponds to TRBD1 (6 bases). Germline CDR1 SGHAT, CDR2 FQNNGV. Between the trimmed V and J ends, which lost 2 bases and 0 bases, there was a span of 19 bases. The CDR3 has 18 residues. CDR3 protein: CASSLRGRQVPMNTEAFF. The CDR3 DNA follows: TGTGCCAGCAGCTTAAGAGGGAGACAGGTCCCTATGAACACTGAAGCTTTCTTT.